The sample holds one count of the clone carrying this T cell receptor (beta chain). This entry is derived from a study of T cell responses to AZD1222 COVID-19 vaccine. This CDR3 spans 15 amino acids. V shed 3 bases and J shed 2 bases, with 9 bases lying between them. CDR1 is SGHRS and CDR2 is YFSETQ in the germline V gene. Method: immunoSEQ multiplex PCR; TCRdb's copy keeps in-frame clones and lacks some. The sample includes 80,000 to 100,000 clones, 80% to 90% of them seen just once. This rearrangement joins TRBV5-1 to TRBJ2-6; D unclear. This clonotype was sampled from an adult in good health. The specimen was peripheral blood, collected on day 0 of AZD1222 vaccination. CDR3 protein: CASSSNTAGANVLTF. CDR3 sequence (DNA): TGCGCCAGCAGCTCTAACACTGCTGGGGCCAACGTCCTGACTTTC.